Presented here are 15 T cell receptor beta chains from one specimen sequenced in a study of T cell responses to AZD1222 COVID-19 vaccine. The repertoire was sequenced with immunoSEQ multiplex PCR; TCRdb's copy has only in-frame clones and lacks some. The table shows around 110,000 clones, with about 90% occurring only once. The source material was peripheral blood, sampled on day 0 of AZD1222 vaccination. The receptors stem from an adult in good health.

The rearrangement uses TRBV7-3 and TRBJ2-2; no clear D gene. The CDR3 has 14 amino acids. The V end lost 3 bases, the J end lost 2 bases, and 7 bases lay between the germline ends. Germline V gene sequence: CDR1 SGHTA, CDR2 FQGTGA. The CDR3 DNA reads as TGTGCCAGCAGCTTTGGTACTAACACCGGGGAGCTGTTTTTT. Residues: CASSFGTNTGELFF. Full variable domain (remainder filled in from reference TRBV7-3 and TRBJ2-2): GAGVSQTPSNKVTEKGKYVELRCDPISGHTALYWYRQSLGQGPEFLIYFQGTGAADDSGLPNDRFFAVRPEGSVSTLKIQRTERGDSAVYLCASSFGTNTGELFFGEGSRLTVL.

This clone came up once. The chain carries TRBV4-1 and TRBJ2-5; D is unresolved. Germline V CDR1 and CDR2: MGHRA, YSYEKL. The CDR3 runs to 15 residues. V gave up 0 bases and J gave up 5 bases, with 13 bases separating them. The CDR3 loop is CASSQETVGPETQYF. The DNA of the CDR3 is TGCGCCAGCAGCCAAGAAACGGTTGGACCTGAGACCCAGTACTTC.

This clone has more than one count but fewer than ten. The chain employs TRBV2 and TRBJ1-2; 7 bases match TRBD1. Losses at the gene ends were 6 bases for V and 3 bases for J; bases not matched to a gene: 7. The CDR3 totals 14 residues. Germline V gene data show CDR1 as SNHLY and CDR2 as FYNNEI. CDR3 amino acids: CASRIQGIDYGYTF. As DNA, the CDR3 is TGTGCCAGCAGGATACAGGGGATCGACTATGGCTACACCTTC.

The rearrangement uses TRBV7-9 and TRBJ1-5, with TRBD1 identical over 7 bases. Per germline, CDR1 SEHNR and CDR2 FQNEAQ (reference sequence). The V gene end was trimmed by 5 bases and the J gene end by 11 bases; junction bases not matched to a gene: 3. The CDR3 spans 11 residues. The chain's CDR3 is CASSRQGAQHF. The DNA of the CDR3 is TGTGCCAGCAGCAGACAGGGAGCCCAGCATTTT.

The rearrangement links TRBV6-5 to TRBJ1-1; perhaps TRBD1 as D (5 bases). Looked up from germline, CDR1 is MNHEY and CDR2 is SVGAGI. The CDR3 length is 14 residues. The V and J ends lost 2 bases and 8 bases respectively, with 15 bases between them. CDR3 residues: CASSYGSGANEAFF. CDR3 in DNA: TGTGCCAGCAGTTACGGATCCGGGGCCAACGAAGCTTTCTTT.

The chain couples TRBV7-9 to TRBJ1-3; 8 bases match TRBD1. This CDR3 is built from 15 residues. Germline trimming cut 6 bases from V and 2 bases from J; bases unmatched to any gene: 6. Germline loops: CDR1 SEHNR, CDR2 FQNEAQ (reference sequence). Written as DNA, the CDR3 is TGTGCCAGCAGTCCCGGGACAGGCGCTGGAAACACCATATATTTT. This codes for CASSPGTGAGNTIYF.

This clone was found once. V usage is TRBV9 and J usage is TRBJ2-1; TRBD1 agrees at 7 bases. The ends lost 4 bases at V and 0 bases at J; junction bases unmatched: 10. This CDR3 is built from 17 residues. Germline V gives CDR1 SGDLS, CDR2 YYNGEE. The DNA for the CDR3 is TGTGCCAGCAGCTCCACAGGGGCCCGCAGCTCCTACAATGAGCAGTTCTTC. It is translated as CASSSTGARSSYNEQFF.

The V call is TRBV12-3 or TRBV12-4, the J call TRBJ2-1; maybe TRBD1 (6 bases). V lost 3 bases to trimming and J lost 10 bases, with 13 bases between them. CDR3 length: 13 residues. CDR3: CASSFYREREQFF. CDR3 sequence (DNA): TGTGCCAGCAGTTTTTACAGGGAGCGGGAGCAGTTCTTC.

The chain joins TRBV6-2 or TRBV6-3 to TRBJ2-2; 8 bases match TRBD1. This CDR3 has 14 residues. Unmatched junction bases numbered 4, after V lost 6 bases and J lost 4 bases. Germline CDR1 MNHEY, CDR2 SVGEGT. CDR3 sequence (DNA): TGTGCCAGCAGCCCAGGGGGCGTCACCGGGGAGCTGTTTTTT. Translating it yields CASSPGGVTGELFF.

This chain connects TRBV5-4 to TRBJ2-5, with 13 bases lining up with TRBD2. The CDR3 spans 17 residues. The trim removed 4 bases at V and 2 bases at J, leaving 8 bases unmatched. Germline-derived CDR1 and CDR2 are SGHNT and YYREEE (reference sequence). For the CDR3, the DNA is TGTGCCAGCAGCCGGACTAGCGGGAGTACGGGGCAAGAGACCCAGTACTTC. This codes for CASSRTSGSTGQETQYF.

The CDR3 sequence is CASSSGTGATGELFF. DNA for the CDR3: TGCGCCAGCTCTTCCGGGACAGGGGCCACCGGGGAGCTGTTTTTT. The chain couples TRBV5-1 to TRBJ2-2; 10 nucleotides line up with TRBD1. The CDR3 has 15 amino acids. Germline loops: CDR1 SGHRS, CDR2 YFSETQ. V gave up 7 bases and J gave up 4 bases; unmatched junction bases: 7.

This rearrangement joins TRBV6-5 to TRBJ1-3; unclear D gene. Germline CDR1 MNHEY, CDR2 SVGAGI. This CDR3 has 15 amino acids. V shed 0 bases and J shed 3 bases, with 9 bases lying between them. This CDR3 reads CASSYSRVGGNTIYF. CDR3 nucleotides: TGTGCCAGCAGTTACTCGAGAGTTGGTGGAAACACCATATATTTT.

The rearrangement links TRBV28 to TRBJ1-3; 9 positions agree with TRBD1. This CDR3 contains 15 residues. Germline CDR1 MDHEN, CDR2 SYDVKM. The junction had 5 bases not matched to a gene; V was cut back by 5 bases and J by 3 bases. The CDR3 DNA reads as TGTGCCAGCAGTGAAACAGGGGGCGGTGGAAACACCATATATTTT. It translates to CASSETGGGGNTIYF.

The CDR3 DNA follows: TGTGCCAGCAGCGTAGGGGGATACGCCTACAATGAGCAGTTCTTC. Translating gives CASSVGGYAYNEQFF. The chain links TRBV9 to TRBJ2-1; D is uncertain. Trimming removed 0 bases from V and 2 bases from J, with 9 bases in between. The CDR3 length is 15 residues. Germline V gives CDR1 SGDLS, CDR2 YYNGEE.

The rearrangement links TRBV7-6 to TRBJ2-7, with 16 bases that match TRBD2. From germline, CDR1 is SGHVS and CDR2 FNYEAQ. Losses at the gene ends were 4 bases for V and 4 bases for J; bases not matched to a gene: 1. This CDR3 has 15 amino acids. This chain's CDR3 is CASSSGLAGGYEQYF. CDR3 nucleotide sequence: TGTGCCAGCAGCTCGGGACTAGCGGGAGGGTACGAGCAGTACTTC. The full variable domain, with the rest looked up from reference TRBV7-6 and TRBJ2-7, is GAGVSQSPRYKVTKRGQDVALRCDPISGHVSLYWYRQALGQGPEFLTYFNYEAQQDKSGLPNDRFSAERPEGSISTLTIQRTEQRDSAMYRCASSSGLAGGYEQYFGPGTRLTVT.